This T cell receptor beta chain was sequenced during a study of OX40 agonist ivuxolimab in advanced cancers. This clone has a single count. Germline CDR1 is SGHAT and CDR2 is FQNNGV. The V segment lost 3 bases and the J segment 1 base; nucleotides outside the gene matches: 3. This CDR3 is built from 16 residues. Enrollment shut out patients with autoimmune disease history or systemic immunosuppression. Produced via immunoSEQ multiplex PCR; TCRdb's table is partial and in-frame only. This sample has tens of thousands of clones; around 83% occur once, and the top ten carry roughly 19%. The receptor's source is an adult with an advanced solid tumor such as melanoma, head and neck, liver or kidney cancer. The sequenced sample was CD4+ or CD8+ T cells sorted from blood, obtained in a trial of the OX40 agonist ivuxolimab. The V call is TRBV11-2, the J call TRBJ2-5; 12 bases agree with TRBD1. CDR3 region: CASSFGTGGPQETQYF. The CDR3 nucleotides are TGTGCCAGCAGCTTTGGGACAGGGGGCCCCCAAGAGACCCAGTACTTC.